This TCR beta chain was captured by sequencing in a study of T-cell reconstitution after alpha-beta-depleted transplantation in children. Molecular barcoding with unique molecular identifiers was used for the TCRbeta library. A single record per CDR3 protein comes from TCRdb applying MiXCR to the PCR reads. Of around 500,000 distinct CDR3 sequences listed, roughly an eighth were seen once; the top ten hold less than 6.5%. This clonotype was seen many times. This CDR3 has 15 residues. After removal of 2 bases from V and 4 bases from J, the junction contained 2 bases not matched to a gene. The germline CDR1 and CDR2 sequences are MGHRA and YSYEKL.

The material sequenced was PBMCs from the stem cell graft donor, taken from the stem cell graft. V and J are TRBV4-1 and TRBJ2-1; 10 positions match TRBD2. The TCR comes from a human donor who donated a stem cell graft to a child with combined immunodeficiency. The CDR3 loop is CASSQTSGTYNEQFF. The CDR3, as DNA: TGCGCCAGCAGCCAAACTAGCGGGACGTACAATGAGCAGTTCTTC.